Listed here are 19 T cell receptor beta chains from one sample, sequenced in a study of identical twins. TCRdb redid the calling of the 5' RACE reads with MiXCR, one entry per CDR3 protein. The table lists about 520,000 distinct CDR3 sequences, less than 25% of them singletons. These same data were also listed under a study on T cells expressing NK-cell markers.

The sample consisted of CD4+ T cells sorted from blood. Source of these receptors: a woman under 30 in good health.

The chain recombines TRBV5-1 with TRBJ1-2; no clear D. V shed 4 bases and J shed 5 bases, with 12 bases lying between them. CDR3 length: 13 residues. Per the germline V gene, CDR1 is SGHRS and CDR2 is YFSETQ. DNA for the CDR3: TGCGCCAGCAGCCCGGGAGCTTTGTATGGCTACACCTTC. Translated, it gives CASSPGALYGYTF.

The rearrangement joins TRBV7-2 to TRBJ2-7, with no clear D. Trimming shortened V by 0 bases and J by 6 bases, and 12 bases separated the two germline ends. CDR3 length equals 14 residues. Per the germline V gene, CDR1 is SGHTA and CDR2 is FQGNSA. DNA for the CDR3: TGTGCCAGCAGCTTAGCAGTCCAGACGGGCGAGCAGTACTTC. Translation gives CASSLAVQTGEQYF.

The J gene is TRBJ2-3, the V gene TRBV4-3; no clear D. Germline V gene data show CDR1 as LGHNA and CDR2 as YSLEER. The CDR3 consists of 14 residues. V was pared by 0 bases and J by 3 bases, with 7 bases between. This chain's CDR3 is CASSQDIETDTQYF. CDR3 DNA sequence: TGCGCCAGCAGCCAAGATATAGAGACAGATACGCAGTATTTT.

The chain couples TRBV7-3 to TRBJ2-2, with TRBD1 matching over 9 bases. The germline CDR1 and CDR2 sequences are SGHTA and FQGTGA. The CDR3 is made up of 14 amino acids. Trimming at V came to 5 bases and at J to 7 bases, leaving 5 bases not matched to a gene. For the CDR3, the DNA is TGTGCCAGCAGCAACAGGGGGCAGGGCGGGGAGCTGTTTTTT. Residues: CASSNRGQGGELFF.

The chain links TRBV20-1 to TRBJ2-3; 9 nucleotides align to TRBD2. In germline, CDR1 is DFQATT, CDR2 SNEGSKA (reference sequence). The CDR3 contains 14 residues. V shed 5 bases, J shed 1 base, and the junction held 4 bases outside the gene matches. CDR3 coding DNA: TGCAGTGCTTCTCTAGCGGGACGCACAGATACGCAGTATTTT. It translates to CSASLAGRTDTQYF.

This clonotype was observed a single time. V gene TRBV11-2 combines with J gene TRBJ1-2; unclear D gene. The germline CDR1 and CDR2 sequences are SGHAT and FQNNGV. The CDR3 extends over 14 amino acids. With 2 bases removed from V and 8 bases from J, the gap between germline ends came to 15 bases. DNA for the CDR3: TGTGCCAGCAGCTTACGCCTGCCTCCCCCGGGCTACACCTTC. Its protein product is CASSLRLPPPGYTF.

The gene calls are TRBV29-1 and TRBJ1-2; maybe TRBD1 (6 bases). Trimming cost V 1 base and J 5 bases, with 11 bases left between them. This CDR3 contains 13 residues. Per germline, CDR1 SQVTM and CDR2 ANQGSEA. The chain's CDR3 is CSVEGGPIYGYTF. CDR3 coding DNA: TGCAGCGTTGAAGGGGGGCCGATTTATGGCTACACCTTC.

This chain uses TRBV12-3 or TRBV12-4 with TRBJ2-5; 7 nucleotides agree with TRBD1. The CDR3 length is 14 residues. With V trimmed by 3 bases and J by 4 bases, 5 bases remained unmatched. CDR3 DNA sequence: TGTGCCAGCAGTTTCGAGACAGGGTCAGAGACCCAGTACTTC. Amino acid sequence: CASSFETGSETQYF.

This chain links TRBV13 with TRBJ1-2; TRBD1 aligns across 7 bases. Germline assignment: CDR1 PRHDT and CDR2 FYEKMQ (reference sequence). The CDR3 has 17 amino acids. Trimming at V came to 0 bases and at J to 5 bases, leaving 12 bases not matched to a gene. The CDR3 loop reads CASSLGGRGTLSYGYTF. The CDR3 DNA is TGTGCCAGCAGCTTAGGTGGCAGGGGGACTTTGTCTTATGGCTACACCTTC.

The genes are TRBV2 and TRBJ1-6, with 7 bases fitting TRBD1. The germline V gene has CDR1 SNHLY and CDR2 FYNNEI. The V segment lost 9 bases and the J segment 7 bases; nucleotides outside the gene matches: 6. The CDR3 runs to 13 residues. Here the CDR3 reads CASKTGRNSPLHF. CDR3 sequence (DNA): TGTGCCAGTAAGACAGGGCGGAATTCACCCCTCCACTTT.

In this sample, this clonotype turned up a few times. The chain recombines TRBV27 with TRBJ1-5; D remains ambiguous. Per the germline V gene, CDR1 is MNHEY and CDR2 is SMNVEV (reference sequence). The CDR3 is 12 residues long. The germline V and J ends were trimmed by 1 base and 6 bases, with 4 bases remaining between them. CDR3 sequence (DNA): TGTGCCAGCAGTTTATTAGGTCAGCCCCAGCATTTT. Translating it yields CASSLLGQPQHF.

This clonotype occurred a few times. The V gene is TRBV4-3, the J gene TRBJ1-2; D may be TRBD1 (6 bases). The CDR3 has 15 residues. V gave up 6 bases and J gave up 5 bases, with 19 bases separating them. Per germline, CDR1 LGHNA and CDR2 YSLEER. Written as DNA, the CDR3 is TGCGCCAGCAGAAAAGTTCGGGGGGCCGGGTATGGCTACACCTTC. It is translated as CASRKVRGAGYGYTF.

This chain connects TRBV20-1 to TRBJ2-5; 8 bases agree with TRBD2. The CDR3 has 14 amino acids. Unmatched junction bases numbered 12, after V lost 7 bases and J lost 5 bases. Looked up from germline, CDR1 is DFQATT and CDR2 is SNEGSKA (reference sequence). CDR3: CSVVHSGKRETQYF. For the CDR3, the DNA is TGCAGTGTTGTTCATAGCGGGAAAAGGGAGACCCAGTACTTC.

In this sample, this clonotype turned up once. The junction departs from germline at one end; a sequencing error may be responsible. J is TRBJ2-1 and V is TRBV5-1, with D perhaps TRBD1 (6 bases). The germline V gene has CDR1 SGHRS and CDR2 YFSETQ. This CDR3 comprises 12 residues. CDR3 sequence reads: CASSLEGDIVIF. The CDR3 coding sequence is TGCGCCAGCAGCTTGGAAGGGGACATCGTGATCTTC.

CDR3 in amino acids: CSAPQGGLDTEAFF. The CDR3 DNA sequence: TGCAGTGCCCCTCAGGGTGGGCTAGACACTGAAGCTTTCTTT. The chain uses TRBV20-1 and TRBJ1-1; D might be TRBD1 (5 bases). V gave up 6 bases and J gave up 3 bases, with 17 bases separating them. Germline assignment: CDR1 DFQATT and CDR2 SNEGSKA (reference sequence). There are 14 residues in the CDR3.

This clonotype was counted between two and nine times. CDR3 DNA sequence: TGTGCCAGCAGCTTACAGGGGGATTCACCCCTCCACTTT. Translating it yields CASSLQGDSPLHF. V is TRBV7-9 and J is TRBJ1-6; 7 bases align to TRBD1. The V segment lost 2 bases and the J segment 8 bases; nucleotides outside the gene matches: 0. The CDR3 has 13 amino acids. Germline values: CDR1 SEHNR, CDR2 FQNEAQ (reference sequence). The entire variable domain, with the rest obtained from reference TRBV7-9 and TRBJ1-6, is as follows: DTGVSQNPRHKITKRGQNVTFRCDPISEHNRLYWYRQTLGQGPEFLTYFQNEAQLEKSRLLSDRFSAERPKGSFSTLEIQRTEQGDSAMYLCASSLQGDSPLHFGNGTRLTVT.

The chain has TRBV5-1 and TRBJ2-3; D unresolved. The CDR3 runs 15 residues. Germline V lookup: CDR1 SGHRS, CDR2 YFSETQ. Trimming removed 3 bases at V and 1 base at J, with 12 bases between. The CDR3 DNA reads TGCGCCAGCAGCTGGGGAACCGGAGGCACAGATACGCAGTATTTT. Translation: CASSWGTGGTDTQYF.

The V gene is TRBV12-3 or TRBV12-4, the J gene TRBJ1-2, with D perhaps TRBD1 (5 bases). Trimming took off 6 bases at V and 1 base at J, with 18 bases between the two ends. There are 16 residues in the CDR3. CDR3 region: CASRTEGRGLNYGYTF. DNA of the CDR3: TGTGCCAGCAGAACGGAGGGACGAGGGCTTAACTATGGCTACACCTTC.

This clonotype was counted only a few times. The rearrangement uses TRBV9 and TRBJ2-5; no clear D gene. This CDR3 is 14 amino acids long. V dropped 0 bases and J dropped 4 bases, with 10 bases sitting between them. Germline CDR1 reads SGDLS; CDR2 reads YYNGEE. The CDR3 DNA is TGTGCCAGCAGCGTAGCAGTGACCACAGAGACCCAGTACTTC. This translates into CASSVAVTTETQYF.